Only a few counts were recorded for the clone carrying this TCR beta chain. As processed by the authors: How many nucleated cells were present was estimated from reference gene primer amplification. TCRdb's table, derived via immunoSEQ multiplex PCR, lists solely in-frame clones and lacks some. The D gene and trimming were derived from the DNA, and the V and J assignments and clone size from that table. The data contain some 180,000 clones, 76% of them singletons. Germline CDR1 SEHNR, CDR2 FQNEAQ (reference sequence). The CDR3 has 16 residues. Trimming removed 4 bases from V and 2 bases from J; junction bases left unmatched: 9. This entry belongs to a study of blood T cell repertoires in COVID-19. The overall study: The cDNA or gDNA used as material had been derived from T cells, B-cell-depleted T cells, or PBMCs.

This clonotype was sampled from a woman in her 50s with active or convalescent COVID-19. Material: peripheral blood. V is TRBV7-9 and J is TRBJ2-7; 9 bases line up with TRBD1. CDR3 coding DNA: TGTGCCAGCAGCTGGGCCTCGGGACAGGGAGCCTACGAGCAGTACTTC. Its translation is CASSWASGQGAYEQYF.